One and the same sample provided the 9 T cell receptor beta chains below, sequenced in a study of control samples from healthy donors and cancer patients (dated by TCRdb to the early 2020s). Library preparation used the immunoSEQ multiplex PCR assay. As stored in TCRdb, this immuneACCESS dataset retains in-frame rearrangements with V and J assigned. A fraction of the clones does not appear; measured against another copy, unresolved V genes explain less than half of the discrepancy, and the remainder lacks a known reason. The sample table holds tens of thousands of clones, of which more than 70% were seen once. The ten largest clones take up about 1.4% of the sample. Sample: PBMCs. The receptors come from a man aged 40-55 years with colorectal cancer.

The rearrangement joins TRBV14 to TRBJ1-2; D might be TRBD1 (6 bases). Trimming pared 0 bases from V and 4 bases from J, leaving 12 bases between. CDR3 length: 15 residues. The V gene's germline CDR1 is SGHDN and CDR2 FVKESK. The CDR3 sequence is CASSQDTTGAYGYTF. DNA for the CDR3: TGTGCCAGCAGCCAAGATACGACGGGGGCCTATGGCTACACCTTC.

For this clone: Compared with germline, one end of the junction differs, possibly owing to a read error. The chain employs TRBV10-1 and TRBJ2-1; TRBD2 agrees at 9 bases. This CDR3 has 16 residues. Germline CDR1 and CDR2: WNHNN and SYGVQD (reference sequence). DNA for the CDR3: TGCGCCAGCAGTGAGTCAGGCGGGAGGGCCTATAATGAGCAGTTCTTC. Protein: CASSESGGRAYNEQFF.

The rearrangement links TRBV7-2 to TRBJ2-2; tentative D call: TRBD2 (5 bases). Per the germline V gene, CDR1 is SGHTA and CDR2 is FQGNSA. V was trimmed by 1 base and J by 7 bases, leaving 25 bases between them. The CDR3 extends over 19 amino acids. The CDR3 coding sequence is TGTGCCAGCAGCTTAGAGTACTGGACGGGAACCTTGCATGGCGGGGAGCTGTTTTTT. Amino acid sequence: CASSLEYWTGTLHGGELFF.

The chain carries TRBV6-1 and TRBJ2-7; perhaps D is TRBD1 or TRBD2 (5 bases each). CDR1 is MNHNS and CDR2 is SASEGT in the germline V gene. V was shortened by 8 bases and J by 3 bases, with 14 bases between the two germline ends. The CDR3 loop spans 13 amino acids. CDR3 residues: CASEWGGGYEQYF. The CDR3 coding sequence is TGTGCCAGCGAATGGGGCGGAGGCTACGAGCAGTACTTC.

The chain recombines TRBV4-1 with TRBJ1-3, with D perhaps matching TRBD1 (5 bases). The CDR3 is made up of 19 amino acids. Trimming took off 4 bases at V and 0 bases at J, with 22 bases between the two ends. Germline V lookup: CDR1 MGHRA, CDR2 YSYEKL. The CDR3 region is CASSPYGGPAGLSGNTIYF. The CDR3 DNA reads as TGCGCCAGCAGCCCATATGGGGGTCCGGCAGGGCTCTCTGGAAACACCATATATTTT.

The chain employs TRBV5-6 and TRBJ1-1; D remains unclear. The V and J ends lost 2 bases and 1 base respectively, with 6 bases between them. The germline V gene has CDR1 SGHDT and CDR2 YYEEEE. The CDR3 is 13 residues long. The CDR3 bases are TGTGCCAGCAGCTTATTTCCGAACACTGAAGCTTTCTTT. It encodes CASSLFPNTEAFF.

The chain couples TRBV28 to TRBJ2-2; TRBD1 matches at 8 bases. This CDR3 has 17 residues. V shed 4 bases and J 6 bases; nucleotides not matched to a gene: 13. Germline V gives CDR1 MDHEN, CDR2 SYDVKM. The CDR3 DNA follows: TGTGCCAGCAGTTCCATCGTCGGGACAGGCCACCCCGGGGAGCTGTTTTTT. The encoded protein is CASSSIVGTGHPGELFF.

This chain uses TRBV9 with TRBJ1-1; no firm D call. The CDR3 extends over 14 amino acids. CDR1 is SGDLS, CDR2 YYNGEE, per germline. Trimming removed 0 bases at V and 0 bases at J, with 6 bases between. CDR3 in DNA: TGTGCCAGCAGCGTAGCAGCATTGAACACTGAAGCTTTCTTT. It encodes CASSVAALNTEAFF.

This rearrangement joins TRBV3-1 (or the pseudogene TRBV3-2) to TRBJ2-3; no reliable D call. This CDR3 has 14 amino acids. From germline, CDR1 is LGHDT and CDR2 YNNKEL (reference sequence). V lost 4 bases to trimming and J lost 0 bases, with 8 bases between them. The CDR3 DNA follows: TGTGCCAGCAGCCTCAGGCGAAGCACAGATACGCAGTATTTT. Encoded protein: CASSLRRSTDTQYF.